This paragraph covers one TCR beta chain sequence. V lost 0 bases and J 6 bases, leaving 7 bases between the germline ends. The CDR3 loop spans 13 amino acids. Germline lookup yields CDR1 SGHRS and CDR2 YFSETQ. This entry belongs to a study of T-cell reconstitution after alpha-beta-depleted transplantation in children. Unique molecular identifiers featured in how the TCRbeta library was prepared. TCRdb called the PCR reads again in MiXCR, with one record for every CDR3 protein. The sample yields around 530,000 distinct CDR3 sequences, around a third seen once. The TCR was taken from a human donor who donated a stem cell graft to a child with aplastic anemia. This chain links TRBV5-1 with TRBJ1-5; D is unresolved. This sample comprised PBMCs from the stem cell graft donor, obtained from the stem cell graft. The CDR3 protein is CASSLDGFQPQHF. The DNA of the CDR3 is TGCGCCAGCAGCTTGGACGGATTTCAGCCCCAGCATTTT.